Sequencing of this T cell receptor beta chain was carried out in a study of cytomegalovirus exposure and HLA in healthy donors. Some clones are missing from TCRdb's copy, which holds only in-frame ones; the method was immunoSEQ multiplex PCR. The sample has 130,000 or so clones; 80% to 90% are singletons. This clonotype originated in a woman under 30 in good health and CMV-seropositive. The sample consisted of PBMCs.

CDR3 bases: TGTGCCAGCGTACGGACAGGAGGGGGCGACTATGGCTACACCTTC. It encodes CASVRTGGGDYGYTF. The rearrangement joins TRBV6-1 to TRBJ1-2; 7 nucleotides agree with TRBD1. CDR1 is MNHNS, CDR2 SASEGT, per germline. This CDR3 is 15 amino acids long. The J segment lost 3 bases and the V segment lost 8 bases, leaving 12 bases of the junction unmatched.